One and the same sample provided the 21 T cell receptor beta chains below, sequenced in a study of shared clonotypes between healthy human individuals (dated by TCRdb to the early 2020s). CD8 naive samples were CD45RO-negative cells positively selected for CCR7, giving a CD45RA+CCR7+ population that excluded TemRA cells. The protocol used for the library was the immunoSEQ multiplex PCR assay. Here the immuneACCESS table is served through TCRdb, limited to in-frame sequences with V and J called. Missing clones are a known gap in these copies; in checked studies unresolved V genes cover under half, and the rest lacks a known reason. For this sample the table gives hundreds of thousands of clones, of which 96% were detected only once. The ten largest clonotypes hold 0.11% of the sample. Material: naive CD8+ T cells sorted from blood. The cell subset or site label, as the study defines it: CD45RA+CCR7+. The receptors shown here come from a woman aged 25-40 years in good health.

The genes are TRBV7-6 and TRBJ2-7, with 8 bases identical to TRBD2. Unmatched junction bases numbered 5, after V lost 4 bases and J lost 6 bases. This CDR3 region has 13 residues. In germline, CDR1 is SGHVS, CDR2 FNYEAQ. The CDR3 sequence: CASSSGTSGEQYF. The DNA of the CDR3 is TGTGCCAGCAGCTCCGGGACTAGTGGCGAGCAGTACTTC.

CDR3 DNA: TGCGCCAGCAGTGAGGCACACGGCTCCTACGAGCAGTACTTC. It translates to CASSEAHGSYEQYF. This rearrangement joins TRBV10-1 to TRBJ2-7; no clear D. This CDR3 comprises 14 residues. With 2 bases removed from V and 0 bases from J, the gap between germline ends came to 8 bases. Germline CDR1 is WNHNN and CDR2 is SYGVQD (reference sequence).

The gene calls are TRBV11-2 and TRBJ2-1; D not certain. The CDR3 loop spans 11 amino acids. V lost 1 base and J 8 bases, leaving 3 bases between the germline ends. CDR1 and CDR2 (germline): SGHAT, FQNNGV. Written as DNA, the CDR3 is TGTGCCAGCAGCTTAGTGGATGAGCAGTTCTTC. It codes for CASSLVDEQFF.

The CDR3 reads CASSLVIPNTEAFF. The DNA of the CDR3 is TGTGCCAGCAGCTTAGTTATCCCGAACACTGAAGCTTTCTTT. This chain uses TRBV7-9 with TRBJ1-1; D is undetermined. The CDR3 has 14 residues. Trimming removed 1 base at V and 1 base at J, with 7 bases between. The germline V gene encodes CDR1 SEHNR and CDR2 FQNEAQ (reference sequence).

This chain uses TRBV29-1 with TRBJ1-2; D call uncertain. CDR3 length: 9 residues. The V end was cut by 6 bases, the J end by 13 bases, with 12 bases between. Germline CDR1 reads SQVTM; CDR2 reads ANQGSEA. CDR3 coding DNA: TGCAGCGTGGAAAGGGTCGGCACCTTC. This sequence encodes CSVERVGTF.

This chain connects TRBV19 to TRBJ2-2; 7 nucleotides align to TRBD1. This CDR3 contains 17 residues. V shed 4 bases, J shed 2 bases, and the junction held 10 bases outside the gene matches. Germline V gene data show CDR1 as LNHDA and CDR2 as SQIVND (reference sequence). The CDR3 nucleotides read TGTGCCAGTAGTACAACCTGGACAGGTGTTAACACCGGGGAGCTGTTTTTT. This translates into CASSTTWTGVNTGELFF.

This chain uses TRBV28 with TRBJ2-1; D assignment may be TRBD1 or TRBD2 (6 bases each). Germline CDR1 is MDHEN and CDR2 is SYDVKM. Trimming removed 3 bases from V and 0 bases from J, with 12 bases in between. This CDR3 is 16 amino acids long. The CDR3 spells CASSFQGGFSYNEQFF. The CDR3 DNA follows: TGTGCCAGCAGTTTCCAAGGGGGGTTCTCCTACAATGAGCAGTTCTTC.

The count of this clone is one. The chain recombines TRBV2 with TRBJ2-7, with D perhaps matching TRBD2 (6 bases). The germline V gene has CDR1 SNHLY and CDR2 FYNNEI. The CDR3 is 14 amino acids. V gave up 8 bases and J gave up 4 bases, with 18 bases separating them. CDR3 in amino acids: CASVDKRARYEQYF. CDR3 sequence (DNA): TGTGCCAGCGTAGACAAGCGGGCGAGATACGAGCAGTACTTC.

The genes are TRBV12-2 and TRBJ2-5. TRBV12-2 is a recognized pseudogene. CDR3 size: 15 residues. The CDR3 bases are TGTGCAAGTCGCTTAGAGGCCAAGGGGGGAGAGACCCAGTACTTC. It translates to CASRLEAKGGETQYF.

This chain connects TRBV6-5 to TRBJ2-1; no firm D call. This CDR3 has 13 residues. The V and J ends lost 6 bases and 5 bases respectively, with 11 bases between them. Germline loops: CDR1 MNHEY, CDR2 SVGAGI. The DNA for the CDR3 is TGTGCCAGCAGGCAGTGGCAGAACAATGAGCAGTTCTTC. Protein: CASRQWQNNEQFF.

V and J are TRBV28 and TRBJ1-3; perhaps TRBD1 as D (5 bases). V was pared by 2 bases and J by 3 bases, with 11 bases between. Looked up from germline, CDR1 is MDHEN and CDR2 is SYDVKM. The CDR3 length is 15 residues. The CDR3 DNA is TGTGCCAGCAGTTTAGAGGCGGGGCTTGGAAACACCATATATTTT. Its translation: CASSLEAGLGNTIYF.

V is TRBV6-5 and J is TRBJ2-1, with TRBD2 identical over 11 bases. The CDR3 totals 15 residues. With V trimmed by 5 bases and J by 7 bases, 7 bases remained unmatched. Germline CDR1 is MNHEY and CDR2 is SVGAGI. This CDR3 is CASSPQLAGVNEQFF. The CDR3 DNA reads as TGTGCCAGCAGTCCGCAACTAGCGGGAGTTAATGAGCAGTTCTTC.

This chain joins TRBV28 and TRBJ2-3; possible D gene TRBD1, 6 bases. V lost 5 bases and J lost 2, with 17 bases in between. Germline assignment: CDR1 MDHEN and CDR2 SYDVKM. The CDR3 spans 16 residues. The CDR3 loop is CASSPSTGYITDTQYF. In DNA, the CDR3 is TGTGCCAGCAGTCCCTCGACAGGCTATATCACAGATACGCAGTATTTT.

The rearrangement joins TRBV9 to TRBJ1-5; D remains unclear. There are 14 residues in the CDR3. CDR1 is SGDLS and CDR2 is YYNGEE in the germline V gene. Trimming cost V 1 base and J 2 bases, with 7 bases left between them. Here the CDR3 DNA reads TGTGCCAGCAGCGTACCCTGGGGCAATCAGCCCCAGCATTTT. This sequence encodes CASSVPWGNQPQHF.

The CDR3 reads CASSLRETYEQYF. The CDR3 nucleotides read TGTGCCAGCAGCCTCAGGGAGACCTACGAGCAGTACTTC. The chain carries TRBV7-7 and TRBJ2-7, with D perhaps matching TRBD1 or TRBD2 (5 bases each). Germline CDR1 SSHAT, CDR2 FNYEAQ (reference sequence). Trimming removed 5 bases from V and 2 bases from J, with 10 bases in between. The CDR3 has 13 amino acids.

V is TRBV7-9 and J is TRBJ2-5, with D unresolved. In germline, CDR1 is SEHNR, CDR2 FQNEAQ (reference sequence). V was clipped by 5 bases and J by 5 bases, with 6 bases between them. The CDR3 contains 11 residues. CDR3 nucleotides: TGTGCCAGCAGCGACGGGGAGACCCAGTACTTC. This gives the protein CASSDGETQYF. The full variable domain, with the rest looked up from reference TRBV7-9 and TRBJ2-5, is DTGVSQNPRHKITKRGQNVTFRCDPISEHNRLYWYRQTLGQGPEFLTYFQNEAQLEKSRLLSDRFSAERPKGSFSTLEIQRTEQGDSAMYLCASSDGETQYFGPGTRLLVL.

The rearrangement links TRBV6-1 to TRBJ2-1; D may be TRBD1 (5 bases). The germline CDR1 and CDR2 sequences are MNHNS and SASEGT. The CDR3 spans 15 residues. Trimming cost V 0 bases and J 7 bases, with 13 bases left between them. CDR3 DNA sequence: TGTGCCAGCAGTGAAGCTTTAGGGGTAGAAAATGAGCAGTTCTTC. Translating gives CASSEALGVENEQFF.

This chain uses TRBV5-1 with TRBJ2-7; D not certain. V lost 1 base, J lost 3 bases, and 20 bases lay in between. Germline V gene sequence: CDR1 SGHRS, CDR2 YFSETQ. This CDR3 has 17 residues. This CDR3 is CASSLPESSSRNYEQYF. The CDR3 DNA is TGCGCCAGCAGCTTGCCCGAGTCCAGTAGCAGAAACTACGAGCAGTACTTC.

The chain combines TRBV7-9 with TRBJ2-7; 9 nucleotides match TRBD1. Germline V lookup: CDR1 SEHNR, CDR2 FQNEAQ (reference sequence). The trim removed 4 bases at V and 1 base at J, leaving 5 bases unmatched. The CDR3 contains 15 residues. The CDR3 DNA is TGTGCCAGCAGCTCTGGGACAGGGAAATCCTACGAGCAGTACTTC. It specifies CASSSGTGKSYEQYF.

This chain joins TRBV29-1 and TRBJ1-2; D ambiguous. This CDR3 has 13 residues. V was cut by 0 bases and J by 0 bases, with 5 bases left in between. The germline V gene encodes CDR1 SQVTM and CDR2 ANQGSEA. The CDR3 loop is CSVEEQTNYGYTF. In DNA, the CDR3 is TGCAGCGTTGAAGAACAGACTAACTATGGCTACACCTTC.

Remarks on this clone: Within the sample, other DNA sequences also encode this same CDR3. The CDR3 region is CASSFMGNQPQHF. The CDR3 DNA is TGTGCCAGCAGCTTTATGGGAAACCAGCCCCAGCATTTT. The rearrangement links TRBV7-2 to TRBJ1-5; D ambiguous. The CDR3 totals 13 residues. Germline CDR1 reads SGHTA; CDR2 reads FQGNSA. V lost 3 bases and J lost 7, with 10 bases in between. Full variable domain (missing parts from reference TRBV7-2 and TRBJ1-5): GAGVSQSPSNKVTEKGKDVELRCDPISGHTALYWYRQSLGQGLEFLIYFQGNSAPDKSGLPSDRFSAERTGGSVSTLTIQRTQQEDSAVYLCASSFMGNQPQHFGDGTRLSIL.